This TCR beta chain was obtained from a study of Graves' ophthalmopathy and Graves' hyperthyroidism. On the study more broadly: A follow-up of 18 months without ophthalmopathy meant that hyperthyroidism was stable.

This CDR3 spans 13 amino acids. Trimming removed 6 bases from V and 8 bases from J, with 14 bases in between. Findings and limits, study-wide: With approximately 88% sensitivity and 70% to 82% specificity, a 13-signature model separated ophthalmopathy from stable hyperthyroidism.

Ten or more counts support this clonotype. Its antigen is not known. Each hyperthyroidism patient was newly diagnosed, with under 2 months' duration, and aged 18 to 65. The study amplified TCR beta CDR3 regions using RNA transcripts. The workflow started with a first-round RT-PCR run with HTBI primers and then moved on to a second-round multiplex PCR. One entry per CDR3 protein results from TCRdb running MiXCR on the multiplex PCR reads. The repertoire consists of some 1.1 million distinct CDR3 sequences, with around a third occurring once and the leading ten covering around 10%. V is TRBV12-3 or TRBV12-4 and J is TRBJ1-5; D is possibly TRBD1 (5 bases). This receptor was taken from an adult man with Graves' hyperthyroidism. Sequencing input: peripheral blood or thyroid tissue (not recorded which). As DNA, the CDR3 is TGTGCCAGCAGCACGGGACCCGGGGAGCCCCAGCATTTT. Translation gives CASSTGPGEPQHF.